The 15 T cell receptor beta chains below all came from one sample that was sequenced in a study of cytomegalovirus exposure and HLA in healthy donors (dated by TCRdb to about 2017). The protocol used for the library was the immunoSEQ multiplex PCR assay. A mixture of 60 forward primers for TCR Vbeta segments and 13 reverse primers for TCR Jbeta segments was used in the multiplex PCR. TCRdb provides this immuneACCESS table in a form limited to in-frame rearrangements. Some clones are lacking; in checked studies, under half of them reflect an unresolved V gene, and why the rest are absent is not known. This sample's table has entries for 85,000 or so clones. The biggest ten clones account for 0.95% to 1.3% of the sample. The sequenced material came from PBMCs. These receptors all come from a woman in her twenties or thirties in good health and CMV-seronegative.

The J gene is TRBJ2-3, the V gene TRBV5-1, with D unresolved. The V and J ends lost 0 bases and 3 bases respectively, with 8 bases between them. Germline values: CDR1 SGHRS, CDR2 YFSETQ. CDR3 length: 14 residues. CDR3 region: CASSLGSVTDTQYF. The DNA of the CDR3 is TGCGCCAGCAGCTTGGGTAGTGTGACAGATACGCAGTATTTT.

This chain uses TRBV29-1 with TRBJ2-7, with 9 bases lining up with TRBD2. Unmatched junction bases numbered 12, after V lost 7 bases and J lost 2 bases. The length of the CDR3 is 15 residues. Germline loops: CDR1 SQVTM, CDR2 ANQGSEA. The CDR3 is CSALKLAGVAYEQYF. Written as DNA, the CDR3 is TGCAGCGCCTTAAAATTAGCGGGGGTCGCCTACGAGCAGTACTTC.

V gene TRBV5-8 combines with J gene TRBJ2-6; no clear D gene. V was shortened by 4 bases and J by 4 bases, with 6 bases between the two germline ends. CDR1 SGHTS and CDR2 YDEGEE come from the germline V gene. This CDR3 is built from 13 residues. In DNA, the CDR3 is TGTGCCAGCAGCCCTCTCGGGGCCAACGTCCTGACTTTC. Translating it yields CASSPLGANVLTF.

The chain is built from TRBV7-9 and TRBJ2-5; D uncertain. V lost 1 base and J 2 bases, leaving 8 bases between the germline ends. This CDR3 spans 14 amino acids. Per germline, CDR1 SEHNR and CDR2 FQNEAQ (reference sequence). The CDR3, as DNA: TGTGCCAGCAGCTTAGGGCTGTTTCAAGAGACCCAGTACTTC. This encodes CASSLGLFQETQYF.

This chain joins TRBV5-8 and TRBJ2-5; TRBD1 is a possible D gene (5 bases). This CDR3 contains 14 residues. CDR1 and CDR2 (germline): SGHTS, YDEGEE. Trimming left V 0 bases short and J 1 base short, with 7 bases between. This CDR3 is CASSLGQGQETQYF. CDR3 in DNA: TGTGCCAGCAGCTTGGGTCAGGGCCAAGAGACCCAGTACTTC.

The chain employs TRBV7-6 and TRBJ1-5; D uncertain. CDR3 size: 13 residues. The V gene's germline CDR1 is SGHVS and CDR2 FNYEAQ. Trimming took 0 bases from V and 6 from J, leaving 6 bases between them. CDR3 DNA: TGTGCCAGCAGCTTAGCAGAGGCTCAGCCCCAGCATTTT. Residues: CASSLAEAQPQHF.

The chain links TRBV6-1 to TRBJ1-2; TRBD1 might be the D (6 bases). Trimming cost V 7 bases and J 1 base, with 7 bases left between them. This CDR3 region has 12 residues. Germline-derived CDR1 and CDR2 are MNHNS and SASEGT. The CDR3 nucleotides read TGTGCCAGCAAGGGGGTTAACTATGGCTACACCTTC. Translation gives CASKGVNYGYTF.

The chain carries TRBV5-6 and TRBJ2-7; 7 nucleotides match TRBD1. This CDR3 has 14 residues. After removal of 0 bases from V and 2 bases from J, the junction contained 2 bases not matched to a gene. Germline CDR1 reads SGHDT; CDR2 reads YYEEEE. The DNA for the CDR3 is TGTGCCAGCAGCTTGGGACAGGGTCCCTACGAGCAGTACTTC. Its translation: CASSLGQGPYEQYF.

This chain links TRBV6-1 with TRBJ2-7; 12 nucleotides line up with TRBD1. After removal of 4 bases from V and 4 bases from J, the junction contained 5 bases not matched to a gene. In germline, CDR1 is MNHNS, CDR2 SASEGT. The CDR3 loop spans 15 amino acids. The CDR3 DNA follows: TGTGCCAGCAGTGCGGGACAGGGGGCGCGTTACGAGCAGTACTTC. It specifies CASSAGQGARYEQYF.

V is TRBV2 and J is TRBJ2-3; no clear D gene. The ends were cut back, 3 bases at V and 4 bases at J, with 11 bases in the middle. This CDR3 contains 14 residues. Germline lookup yields CDR1 SNHLY and CDR2 FYNNEI. CDR3 protein: CASSDVGHPDTQYF. In nucleotides, the CDR3 is TGTGCCAGCAGTGATGTGGGCCACCCAGATACGCAGTATTTT.

Notes on this clone: Germline and junction disagree at one end, which may indicate a read error. The genes are TRBV9 and TRBJ1-1; D is perhaps TRBD1 (6 bases). The CDR3 is made up of 14 amino acids. CDR1 SGDLS and CDR2 YYNGEE come from the germline V gene. The CDR3 sequence is CASSADSRNTEDFF. The CDR3 region has the DNA TGTGCCAGCAGCGCGGACAGTCGGAACACTGAAGATTTCTTT.

The V and J genes are TRBV4-1 and TRBJ2-1; TRBD1 aligns across 9 bases. From germline, CDR1 is MGHRA and CDR2 YSYEKL. Trimming at V came to 4 bases and at J to 5 bases, leaving 12 bases not matched to a gene. The CDR3 extends over 17 amino acids. CDR3 loop: CASSPRAGTGMDNEQFF. CDR3 bases: TGCGCCAGCAGCCCCCGGGCCGGGACAGGGATGGACAATGAGCAGTTCTTC.

The chain joins TRBV4-1 to TRBJ1-3; TRBD1 matches 9 bases. In germline, CDR1 is MGHRA, CDR2 YSYEKL. V lost 1 base and J lost 7; bases outside the gene matches: 14. The CDR3 extends over 18 amino acids. The DNA for the CDR3 is TGCGCCAGCAGCCAAGGAAGCCAAACAGGGGGCACAATGAACACCATATATTTT. Amino acid sequence: CASSQGSQTGGTMNTIYF.

The rearrangement uses TRBV10-3 and TRBJ2-3; D is unresolved. The CDR3 has 13 residues. Deletions cut 10 bases from V and 1 base from J, with 12 bases between. Germline lookup yields CDR1 ENHRY and CDR2 SYGVKD. The CDR3 reads CATARIGTDTQYF. The CDR3 nucleotides read TGTGCCACCGCTAGGATAGGCACAGATACGCAGTATTTT.

This sequence joins TRBV6-1 and TRBJ2-1; D is undetermined. CDR1 and CDR2 from the germline V gene are MNHNS and SASEGT. The CDR3 spans 14 residues. V lost 7 bases and J 1 base, leaving 11 bases between the germline ends. CDR3 amino acids: CASIFQVSYNEQFF. CDR3 nucleotide sequence: TGTGCCAGCATCTTTCAGGTTTCCTACAATGAGCAGTTCTTC.